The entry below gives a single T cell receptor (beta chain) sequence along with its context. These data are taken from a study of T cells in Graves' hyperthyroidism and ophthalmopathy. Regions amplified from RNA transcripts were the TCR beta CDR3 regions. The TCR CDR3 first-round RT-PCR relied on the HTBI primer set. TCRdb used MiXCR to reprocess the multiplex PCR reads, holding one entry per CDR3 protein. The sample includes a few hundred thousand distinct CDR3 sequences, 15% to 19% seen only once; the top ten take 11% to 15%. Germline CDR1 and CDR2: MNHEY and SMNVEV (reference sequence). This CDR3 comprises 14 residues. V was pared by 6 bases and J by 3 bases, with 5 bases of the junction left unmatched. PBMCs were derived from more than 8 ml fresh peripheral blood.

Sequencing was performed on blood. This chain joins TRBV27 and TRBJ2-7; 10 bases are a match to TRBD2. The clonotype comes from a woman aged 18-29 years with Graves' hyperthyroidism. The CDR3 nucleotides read TGTGCCAGCAGACGGACTAGCGGATTCTACGAGCAGTACTTC. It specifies CASRRTSGFYEQYF.